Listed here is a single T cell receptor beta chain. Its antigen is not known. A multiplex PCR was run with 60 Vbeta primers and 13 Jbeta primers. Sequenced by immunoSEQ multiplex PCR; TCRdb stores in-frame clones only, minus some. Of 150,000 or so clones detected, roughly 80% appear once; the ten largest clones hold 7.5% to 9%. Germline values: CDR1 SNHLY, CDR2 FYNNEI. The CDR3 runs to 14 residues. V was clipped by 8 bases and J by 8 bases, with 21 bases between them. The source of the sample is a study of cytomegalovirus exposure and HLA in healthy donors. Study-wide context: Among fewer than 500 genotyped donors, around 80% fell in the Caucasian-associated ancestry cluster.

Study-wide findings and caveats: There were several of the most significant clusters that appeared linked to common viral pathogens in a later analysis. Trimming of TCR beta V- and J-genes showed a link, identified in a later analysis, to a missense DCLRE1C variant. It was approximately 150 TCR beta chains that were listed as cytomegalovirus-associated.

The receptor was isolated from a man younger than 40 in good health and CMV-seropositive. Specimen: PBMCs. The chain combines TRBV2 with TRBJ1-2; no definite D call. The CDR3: CASASSDGGWGYTF. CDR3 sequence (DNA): TGTGCCAGCGCCTCATCCGACGGCGGCTGGGGCTACACCTTC.